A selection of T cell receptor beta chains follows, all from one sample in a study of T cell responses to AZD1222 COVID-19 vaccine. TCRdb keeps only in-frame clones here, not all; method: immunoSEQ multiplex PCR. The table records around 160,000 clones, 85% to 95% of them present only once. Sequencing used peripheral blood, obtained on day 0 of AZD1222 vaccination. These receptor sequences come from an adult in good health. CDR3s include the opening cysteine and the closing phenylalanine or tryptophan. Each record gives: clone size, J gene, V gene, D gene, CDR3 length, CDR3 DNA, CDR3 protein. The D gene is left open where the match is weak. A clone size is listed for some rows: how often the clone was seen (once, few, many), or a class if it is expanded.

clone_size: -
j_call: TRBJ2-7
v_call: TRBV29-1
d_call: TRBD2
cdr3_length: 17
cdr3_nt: TGCAGCGTTGGGGGGGGACTAGCGGGAGGACCCGACTACGAGCAGTACTTC
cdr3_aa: CSVGGGLAGGPDYEQYF

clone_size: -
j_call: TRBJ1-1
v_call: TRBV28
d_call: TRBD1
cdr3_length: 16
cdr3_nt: TGTGCCAGCAGTCCAACGACAGGGGGCCGGAACACTGAAGCTTTCTTT
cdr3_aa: CASSPTTGGRNTEAFF

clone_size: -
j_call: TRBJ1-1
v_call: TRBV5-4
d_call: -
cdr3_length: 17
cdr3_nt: TGTGCCAGCCACCCACGTCGGGCATCCTTAGGGAACACTGAAGCTTTCTTT
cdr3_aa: CASHPRRASLGNTEAFF

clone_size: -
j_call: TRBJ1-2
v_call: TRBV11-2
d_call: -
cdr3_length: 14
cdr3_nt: TGTGCCAGCAGCGGCGTGTCAGGGCCAGAGGGCTACACCTTC
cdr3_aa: CASSGVSGPEGYTF

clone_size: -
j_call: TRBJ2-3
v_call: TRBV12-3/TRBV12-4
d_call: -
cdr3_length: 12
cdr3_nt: TGTGCCAGCGGAACGGAAGCAGATACGCAGTATTTT
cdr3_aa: CASGTEADTQYF

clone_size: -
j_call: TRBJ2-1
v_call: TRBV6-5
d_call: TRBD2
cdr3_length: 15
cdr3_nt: TGTGCCAGCACCGACGGGACTAGCGGAGCCAATGAGCAGTTCTTC
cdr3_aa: CASTDGTSGANEQFF

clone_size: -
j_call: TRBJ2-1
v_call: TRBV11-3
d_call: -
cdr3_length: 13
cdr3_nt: TGTGCCAGCAGTTCGGAGGCCCCAGATGAGCAGTTCTTC
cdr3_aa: CASSSEAPDEQFF

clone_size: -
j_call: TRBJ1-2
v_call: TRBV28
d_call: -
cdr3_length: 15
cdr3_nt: TGTGCCAGCACCTTACCTGAGGGGGCTAACTATGGCTACACCTTC
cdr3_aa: CASTLPEGANYGYTF

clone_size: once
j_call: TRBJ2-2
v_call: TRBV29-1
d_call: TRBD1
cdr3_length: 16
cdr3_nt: TGCAGCGTGAAACAACCGGGACAGAGAAACACCGGGGAGCTGTTTTTT
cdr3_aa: CSVKQPGQRNTGELFF

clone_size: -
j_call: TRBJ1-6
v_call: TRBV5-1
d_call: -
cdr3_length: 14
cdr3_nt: TGCGCCAGCAGCTTGCAGGGGTCATATTCACCCCTCCACTTT
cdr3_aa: CASSLQGSYSPLHF

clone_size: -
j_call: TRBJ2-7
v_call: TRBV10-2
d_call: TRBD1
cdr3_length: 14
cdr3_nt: TGCGCCAGCAGCAATACCGGGACAGGGGTCGAGCAGTACTTC
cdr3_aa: CASSNTGTGVEQYF

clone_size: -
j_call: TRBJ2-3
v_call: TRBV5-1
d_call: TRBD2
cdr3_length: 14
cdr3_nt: TGCGCCAGCAGCTTTGAGGCGGGAGGAGATACGCAGTATTTT
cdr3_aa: CASSFEAGGDTQYF

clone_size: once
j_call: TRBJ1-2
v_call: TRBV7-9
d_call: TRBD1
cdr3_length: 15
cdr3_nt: TGTGCCAGCAGCTTAGCCGCAGGGGGCTACCCTGGCTACACCTTC
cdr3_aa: CASSLAAGGYPGYTF

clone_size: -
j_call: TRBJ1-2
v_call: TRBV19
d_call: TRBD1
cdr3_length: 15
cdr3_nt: TGTGCCAGTAGTATGGGGGAGGGGGCGAGCGATGGCTACACCTTC
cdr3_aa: CASSMGEGASDGYTF

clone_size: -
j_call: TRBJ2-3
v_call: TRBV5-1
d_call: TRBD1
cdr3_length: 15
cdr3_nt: TGCGCCAGCAGGATTGGGACAGCCTTCACAGATACGCAGTATTTT
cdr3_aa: CASRIGTAFTDTQYF

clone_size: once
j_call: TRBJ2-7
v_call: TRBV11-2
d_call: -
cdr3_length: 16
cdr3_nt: TGTGCCAGCAGCCCCACGCGGGGGCCGTCTTGGAACGAGCAGTACTTC
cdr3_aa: CASSPTRGPSWNEQYF

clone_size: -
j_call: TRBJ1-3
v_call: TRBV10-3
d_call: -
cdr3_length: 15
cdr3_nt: TGTGCCATCAGTGAGTCCAACCTCTCTGGAAACACCATATATTTT
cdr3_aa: CAISESNLSGNTIYF

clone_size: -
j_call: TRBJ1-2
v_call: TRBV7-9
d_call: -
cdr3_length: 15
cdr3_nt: TGTGCCATTCTTTCCCGACCCCCCGACAACTATGGCTACACCTTC
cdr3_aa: CAILSRPPDNYGYTF

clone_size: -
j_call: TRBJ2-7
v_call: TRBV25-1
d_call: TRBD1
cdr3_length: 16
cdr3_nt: TGTGCCAGCAGTGACCCACGGGACAGGCAATCCTACGAGCAGTACTTC
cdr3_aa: CASSDPRDRQSYEQYF

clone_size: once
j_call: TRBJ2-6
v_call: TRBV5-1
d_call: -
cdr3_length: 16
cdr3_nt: TGCGCCAGCAGCATCGACGGAATCTCTGGGGCCAACGTCCTGACTTTC
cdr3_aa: CASSIDGISGANVLTF

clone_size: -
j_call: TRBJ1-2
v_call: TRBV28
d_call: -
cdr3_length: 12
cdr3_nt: TGTGCCAGCAGCCCGGCACTCGGAGGCTACACCTTC
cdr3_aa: CASSPALGGYTF

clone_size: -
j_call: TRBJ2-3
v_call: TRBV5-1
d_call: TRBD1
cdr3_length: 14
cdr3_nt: TGCGCCAGCAGCCCAGGACAGGGGACAGATACGCAGTATTTT
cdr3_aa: CASSPGQGTDTQYF

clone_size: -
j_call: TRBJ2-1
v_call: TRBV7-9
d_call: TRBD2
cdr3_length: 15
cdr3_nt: TGTGCCAGCAGGGTTAGCGGGGCCCCTTACAATGAGCAGTTCTTC
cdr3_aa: CASRVSGAPYNEQFF

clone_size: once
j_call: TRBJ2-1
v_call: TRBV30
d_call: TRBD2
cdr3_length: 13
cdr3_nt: TGTGCCGGGACTAGCGGGGGCTACAATGAGCAGTTCTTC
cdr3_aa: CAGTSGGYNEQFF

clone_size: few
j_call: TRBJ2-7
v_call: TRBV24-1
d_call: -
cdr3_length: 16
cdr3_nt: TGTGCCACCAGTGATTTAGACAGGATGAATACCCACGAGCAGTACTTC
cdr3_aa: CATSDLDRMNTHEQYF

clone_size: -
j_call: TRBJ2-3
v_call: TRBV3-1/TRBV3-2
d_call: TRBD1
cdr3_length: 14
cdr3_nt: TGTGCCAGCAGCATACGGACAGGTCTAGATACGCAGTATTTT
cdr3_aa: CASSIRTGLDTQYF

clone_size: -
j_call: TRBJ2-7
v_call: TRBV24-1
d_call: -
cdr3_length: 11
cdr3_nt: TGTGCCACCAGTGAGGGAAACGAGCAGTACTTC
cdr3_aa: CATSEGNEQYF